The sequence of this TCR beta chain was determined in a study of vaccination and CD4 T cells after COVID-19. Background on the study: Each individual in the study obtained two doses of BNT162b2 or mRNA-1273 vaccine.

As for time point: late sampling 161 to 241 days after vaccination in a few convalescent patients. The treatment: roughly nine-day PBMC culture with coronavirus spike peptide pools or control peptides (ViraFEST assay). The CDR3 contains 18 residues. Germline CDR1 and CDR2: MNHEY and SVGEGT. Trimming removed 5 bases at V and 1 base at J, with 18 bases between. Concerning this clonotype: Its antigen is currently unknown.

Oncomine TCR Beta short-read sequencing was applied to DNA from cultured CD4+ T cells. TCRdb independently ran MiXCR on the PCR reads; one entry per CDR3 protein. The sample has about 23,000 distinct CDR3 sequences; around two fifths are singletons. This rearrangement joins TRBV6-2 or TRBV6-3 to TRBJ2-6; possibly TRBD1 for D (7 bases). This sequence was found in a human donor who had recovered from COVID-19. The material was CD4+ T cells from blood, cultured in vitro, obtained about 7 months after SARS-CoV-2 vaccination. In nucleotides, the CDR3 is TGTGCCAGCAGTCACTTACAGGGGACTGATTCTGGGGCCAACGTCCTGACTTTC. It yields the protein CASSHLQGTDSGANVLTF.